Described below is a single TCR beta chain sequence and its context. This record belongs to a study of blood T cell repertoires in COVID-19. Turning to the study itself: Donors in the United States, Italy and Spain gave samples during acute or convalescent COVID-19. Sample material is recorded as cDNA or gDNA derived from T cells, B-cell-depleted T cells, or PBMCs.

V lost 2 bases to trimming and J lost 2 bases, with 10 bases between them. The CDR3 has 15 residues. In germline, CDR1 is SGHVS, CDR2 FQNEAQ. Original handling: How many nucleated cells were present was estimated from reference gene primer amplification. Only in-frame clones appear in the TCRdb table, and some are missing; sequencing was by immunoSEQ multiplex PCR. The V and J calls and the clone size are those of that table, but D and trimming were determined from the DNA. The table shows 140,000 or so clones, with around 90% occurring only once. The V gene is TRBV7-8, the J gene TRBJ1-3; no firm D call. The clonotype originates from a human donor in a cohort sampled during active COVID-19. The sequenced material came from peripheral blood. The CDR3 protein is CASSLLGSPGNTIYF. The CDR3 DNA follows: TGTGCCAGCAGCTTACTGGGGAGTCCTGGAAACACCATATATTTT.